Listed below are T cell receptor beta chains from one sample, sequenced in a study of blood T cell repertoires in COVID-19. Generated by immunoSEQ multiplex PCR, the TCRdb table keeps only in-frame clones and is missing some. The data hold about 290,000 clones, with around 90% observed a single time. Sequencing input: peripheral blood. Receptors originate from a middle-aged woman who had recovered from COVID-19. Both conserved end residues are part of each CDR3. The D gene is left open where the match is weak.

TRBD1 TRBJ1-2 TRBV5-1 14 CASSLWDREYGYTF
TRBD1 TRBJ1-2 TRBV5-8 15 CASSPRTGGVYGYTF
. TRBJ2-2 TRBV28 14 CASGLASNTGELFF
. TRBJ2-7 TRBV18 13 CASSPRGTHEQYF
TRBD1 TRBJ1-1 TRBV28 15 CASTIQGQMNTEAFF
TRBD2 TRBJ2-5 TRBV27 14 CASSQTSGLETQYF
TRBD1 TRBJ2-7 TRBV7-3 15 CASSPRQGARNEQYF
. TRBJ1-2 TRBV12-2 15 CASRSFLTGSHGYTF
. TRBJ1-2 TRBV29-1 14 CSVEYRAIGHGYTF
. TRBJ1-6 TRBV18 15 CASSPPGAVNSPLHF
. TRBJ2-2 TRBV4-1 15 CASSRNTREAGELFF
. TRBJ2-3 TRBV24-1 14 CATSGWAGPDTQYF
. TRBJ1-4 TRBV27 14 CASSPRGMSEKLFF
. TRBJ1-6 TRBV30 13 CAGDGQGGSPLHF
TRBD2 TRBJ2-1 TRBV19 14 CASSFRAGLAEPFF
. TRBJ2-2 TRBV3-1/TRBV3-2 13 CASSQAGTGELFF
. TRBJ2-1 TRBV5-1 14 CASRVDRRGNEQFF
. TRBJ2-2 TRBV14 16 CASSQERLYGSGELFF
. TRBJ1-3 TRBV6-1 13 CASSEAGGNTIYF
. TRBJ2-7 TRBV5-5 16 CASSLAEAASYYEQYF
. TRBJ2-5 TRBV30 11 CAFEFQETQYF
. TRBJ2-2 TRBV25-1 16 CASSDGGRGPTGELFF
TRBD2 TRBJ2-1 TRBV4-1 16 CASSQRVLAGKNEQFF
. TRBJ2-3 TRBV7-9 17 CASSSRGGGQVTDTQYF
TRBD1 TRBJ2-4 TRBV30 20 CAWSVLADRVEFVAKNIQYF
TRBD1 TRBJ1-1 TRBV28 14 CASRTDRVDTEAFF
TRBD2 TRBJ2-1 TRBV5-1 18 CASSLRYPGLASYNEQFF
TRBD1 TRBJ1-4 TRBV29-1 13 CSAGTGSNEKLFF